This T cell receptor beta chain was recorded in a study of technical replicates of blood from several donors. V was trimmed by 5 bases and J by 7 bases, leaving 9 bases between them. Germline V gene lookup returns CDR1 SNHLY and CDR2 FYNNEI. CDR3 length equals 12 residues. Assay: immunoSEQ multiplex PCR; the TCRdb copy retains only in-frame clones and omits some. The table lists around 70,000 clones, 95% of them singletons, with 0.25% to 0.3% in the top ten. The V and J genes are TRBV2 and TRBJ1-5; D is unclear. The specimen sequenced was T cells isolated from PBMCs. This sequence originates from a human donor in good health. The CDR3 sequence: CASSLETQPQHF. Here the CDR3 DNA reads TGTGCCAGCAGTCTAGAAACCCAGCCCCAGCATTTT.